Listed below are T cell receptor beta chains from one sample, sequenced in a study of tumor and adjacent non-tumor tissue in lung cancer. TCRdb used MiXCR to reprocess the multiplex PCR reads, holding one entry per CDR3 protein. The top ten clones hold roughly 33% of a sample with 100,000 or so distinct CDR3 sequences, around three quarters of them seen once. The specimen was distant non-tumor lung tissue. All receptors derive from a man in his fifties or sixties with small cell lung cancer. The CDR3 runs from the conserved cysteine through the conserved F or W. D genes are given only for firm matches. Clone size is not always given. Where it is, it says once, few, many or a class for expanded clones.

NA	NA	TRBV29-1	TRBJ1-1	13	TGCAGCGTTGAACAACACCGACGACATGAAACTTTCTTT	CSVEQHRRHETFF
NA	TRBD1	TRBV11-2	TRBJ1-5	15	TGTGCTAGCAGCCCCGGTACAGGGGGTAGTCAGCCCCAGCATTTT	CASSPGTGGSQPQHF
once	TRBD1	TRBV29-1	TRBJ2-2	12	TGCAGCGCAAGACAGGGGACCAGGAAGCTGTTTTTT	CSARQGTRKLFF
few	TRBD2	TRBV4-2	TRBJ2-1	16	TGTGACAGTAGCCAAGTTTCCAGCGGGAGGGAATTTGAGCAATTCTTC	CDSSQVSSGREFEQFF
NA	TRBD1	TRBV4-1	TRBJ1-2	15	TGCGGCAGTAGCCAAGGCCAACAGGGGAGCTATGGCTACACCTTC	CGSSQGQQGSYGYTF
NA	NA	TRBV29-1	TRBJ1-2	16	TGCAGCGTTTACCGGGGAGGTCTGAATTTTTTTTTTGGCTACACCTTC	CSVYRGGLNFFFGYTF
NA	NA	TRBV6-8	TRBJ2-3	14	TGTGCCAGGAGTTACCGGTCCTATACAGATACGCGGTATTTT	CARSYRSYTDTRYF
NA	NA	TRBV6-2/TRBV6-3	TRBJ1-1	15	TGTGCCAGCAGTGATGTGACACCAGTTTATTTTGAAGCTTTCTTT	CASSDVTPVYFEAFF
NA	NA	TRBV6-2/TRBV6-3	TRBJ2-1	18	TGTGCCAGCTGTTACGCCCCGGGGGCGGCTAGACGATACAATGAGCAGTTCTTC	CASCYAPGAARRYNEQFF
NA	TRBD1	TRBV5-4	TRBJ2-1	18	TGTGCCAGCGGCTTCAACAGGGGATCAGGGAGCTCCTACAATGAGCAGTTTTTC	CASGFNRGSGSSYNEQFF
NA	NA	TRBV6-5	TRBJ2-7	14	TGTGCCAGCAGTTCAGAGGGCAGCTCCTACCAGCAGTACTTC	CASSSEGSSYQQYF
many	TRBD2	TRBV20-1	TRBJ2-1	14	TGCAGTATTAGAGGGGGGTCGGGAGGGGGAGAGCAGTTCTTC	CSIRGGSGGGEQFF
few	NA	TRBV12-3/TRBV12-4	TRBJ2-1	13	TGTGCCAACAGTCCTATTTACGGTGGTGAGCAGTTCTTC	CANSPIYGGEQFF
NA	TRBD2	TRBV10-2	TRBJ2-3	15	TGCGCCAGCAGTTCTGGACTAGCGGGAGTGGGTACGCAGTATTTT	CASSSGLAGVGTQYF
NA	TRBD1	TRBV30	TRBJ1-1	15	TGTGCCTGGAGTGTACGTGGCAGGGGGAAGACTGAAGCTTTCTTT	CAWSVRGRGKTEAFF
NA	TRBD1	TRBV5-6	TRBJ1-1	16	TGTGCCAGCATCTTGGCCCCCGGGACAGCGAACACTGAAGCTTACTTT	CASILAPGTANTEAYF
many	NA	TRBV10-2	TRBJ2-1	11	TGCGCCAGCGGAGGACGCGGTGAGCAGTTCTTC	CASGGRGEQFF
NA	NA	TRBV20-1	TRBJ2-7	14	TGCAGTGCCCCCCTGATCGGGCAGTGCTATGAGCGGTACTTC	CSAPLIGQCYERYF
NA	NA	TRBV12-3/TRBV12-4	TRBJ2-1	13	TGTCACAGCAGTTTTTCGGGGTACAATGAGCAGTTCTTC	CHSSFSGYNEQFF
NA	NA	TRBV4-2	TRBJ1-5	16	TGTACCAGCAGCCGGCGTCAGGGTATAGACGATCAACCCCAGCATTTT	CTSSRRQGIDDQPQHF
NA	NA	TRBV5-4	TRBJ2-3	15	TGTGCTAGCAGCTTGAAACGGGAGAGAGGAGATGCGCAGTATTTT	CASSLKRERGDAQYF
NA	NA	TRBV29-1	TRBJ2-2	13	TGCAGAGTTAGGTCAACGAACACCGGGGAGCTGTTTTTT	CRVRSTNTGELFF
NA	NA	TRBV28	TRBJ2-7	13	TGCGCCAGCAATTTAAATCAAGCCTACGAGCAGTACTTC	CASNLNQAYEQYF
once	TRBD1	TRBV4-1	TRBJ2-2	16	TGTGCCAGAAGCCATTTACATTACAGGGGGCACGGGCAGCTGTTTTTT	CARSHLHYRGHGQLFF